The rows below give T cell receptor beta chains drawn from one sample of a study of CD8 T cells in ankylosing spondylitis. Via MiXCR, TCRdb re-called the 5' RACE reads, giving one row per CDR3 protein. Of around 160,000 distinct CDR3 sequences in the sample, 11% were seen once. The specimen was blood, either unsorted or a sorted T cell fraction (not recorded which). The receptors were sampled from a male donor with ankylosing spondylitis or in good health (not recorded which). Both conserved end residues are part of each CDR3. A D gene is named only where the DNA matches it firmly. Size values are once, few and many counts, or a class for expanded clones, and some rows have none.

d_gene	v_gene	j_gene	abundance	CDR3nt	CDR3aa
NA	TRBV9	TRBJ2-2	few	TGTGCCAGCAGCGTAGTAGCAGGGAGGACCGGGGAGCTGTTTTTT	CASSVVAGRTGELFF
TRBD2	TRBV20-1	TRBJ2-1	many	TGCAGTGCTAGAGATCGGAGCGGGGGCTTTTACAATGAAGGGCAGTTCTTC	CSARDRSGGFYNEGQFF
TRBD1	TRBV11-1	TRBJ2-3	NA	TGTGCCAGCAGCTTAAGCCTAGGGACAGGGGGACGGACAGATACGCAGTATTTT	CASSLSLGTGGRTDTQYF
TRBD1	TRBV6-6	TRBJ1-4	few	TGTGCCAGCAGGCGTTTGACAGGGGTGATGGGGGAAAAACTGTTTTTT	CASRRLTGVMGEKLFF
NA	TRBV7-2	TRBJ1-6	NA	TGTGCCAGCAGCTTAGTGACAGTTAATTCACCCCTCCACTTT	CASSLVTVNSPLHF
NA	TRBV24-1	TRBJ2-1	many	TGTGCCGCAACCGGGACGGACTACAATGAGCAGTTCTTC	CAATGTDYNEQFF
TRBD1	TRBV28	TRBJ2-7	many	TGTGCCAGCAGTGCACCCGGGACAGGGATCCACGAGCAGTACTTC	CASSAPGTGIHEQYF
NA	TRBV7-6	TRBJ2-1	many	TGTGCCAGCACTGGACGTCGGGGGAACAATGAGCAGTTCTTC	CASTGRRGNNEQFF
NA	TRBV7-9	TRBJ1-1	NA	TGTGCCAGCAGCTTAGCCGGGGGGGGGCCTCACACTGAAGCTTTCTTT	CASSLAGGGPHTEAFF
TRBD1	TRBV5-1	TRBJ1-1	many	TGCGCCAGCAGCGAGAATACAGGGGGTCGAACTGAAGCTTTCTTT	CASSENTGGRTEAFF
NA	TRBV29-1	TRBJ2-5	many	TGCAGCGTTGAAGATCTCGATCTTCCCAGGGAAGGAGAGACCCAGTACTTC	CSVEDLDLPREGETQYF
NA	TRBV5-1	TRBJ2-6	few	TGCGCCAGCAGCTTGGCCGTGTTGGGGATCCCCTCTGGGGCCAACGTCCTGACTTTC	CASSLAVLGIPSGANVLTF
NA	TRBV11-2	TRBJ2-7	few	TGTGCCAGCAGCAGGAACCGGGACACAACCTACGAGCAGTACTTC	CASSRNRDTTYEQYF
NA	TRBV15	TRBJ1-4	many	TGTGCCACCAGCAGTGGGTCCAGGGGCCGCTCGGGAGAAAAACTGTTTTTT	CATSSGSRGRSGEKLFF
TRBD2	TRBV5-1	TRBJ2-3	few	TGCGCCAGCAGCTTCGTAGCGGGGCACACAGATACGCAGTATTTT	CASSFVAGHTDTQYF
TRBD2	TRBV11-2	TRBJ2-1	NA	TGTGCCAGCAGAAGTATCCGCCCGGGACTAGCCTCAAACAATGAGCAGTTCTTC	CASRSIRPGLASNNEQFF
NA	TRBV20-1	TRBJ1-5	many	TGCAGTGCTTCTCGGACAGCTAGCGATCAGCCCCAGCATTTT	CSASRTASDQPQHF
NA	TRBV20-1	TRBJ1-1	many	TGCAGTGCTAGAGGCCCGGGACATCCCCAGTGTTTCTTT	CSARGPGHPQCFF
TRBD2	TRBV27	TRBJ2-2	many	TGTGCCAGCAGTTTATTCGGGAGGCCCACCGGGGAGCTGTTTTTT	CASSLFGRPTGELFF
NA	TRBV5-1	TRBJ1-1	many	TGCGCCAGCAGCCTCCGGGGAGGAGCGGACACTGAAGCTTTCTTT	CASSLRGGADTEAFF
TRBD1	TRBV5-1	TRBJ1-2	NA	TGCGCCAGCAGCGTCCGGGACAGGGGGCGCGAGGGCTACACCTTC	CASSVRDRGREGYTF
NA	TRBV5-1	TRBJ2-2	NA	TGCGCCAGCAGCGCGGGACTTGCGACCGGGGAGCTGTTTTTT	CASSAGLATGELFF
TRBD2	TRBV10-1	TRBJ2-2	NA	TGCGCCAGCGGAAAACGCGGGGGGGTGAACACCGGGGAGCTGTTTTTT	CASGKRGGVNTGELFF
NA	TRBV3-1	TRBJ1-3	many	TGTGCCAGCAGCCAAGGAGGGGTCTCTGGAAACACCATATATTTT	CASSQGGVSGNTIYF
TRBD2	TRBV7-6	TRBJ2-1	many	TGTGCCAGCAGCCCAAGGACTAGCGGGAGACAGTTCTTC	CASSPRTSGRQFF
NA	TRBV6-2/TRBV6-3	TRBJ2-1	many	TGTGCCAGCACCTGGGCGAGCTCCTACAATGAGCAGTTCTTC	CASTWASSYNEQFF
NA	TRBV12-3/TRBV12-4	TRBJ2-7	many	TGTGCCAGCAGTCCCTACAGGGGGGGCTCCTACGAGCAGTACTTC	CASSPYRGGSYEQYF
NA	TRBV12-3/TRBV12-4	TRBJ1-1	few	TGTGCCAGCAGCGGAGGACAGGAAGCTTTCTTT	CASSGGQEAFF
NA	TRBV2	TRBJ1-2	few	TGTGCCAGCAGTGAAGGGCAGGGGAACTATGGCTACACCTTC	CASSEGQGNYGYTF
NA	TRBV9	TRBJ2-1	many	TGTGCCAGCAGCGTTCAGGGGAGCTCCTACAATGAGCAGTTCTTC	CASSVQGSSYNEQFF
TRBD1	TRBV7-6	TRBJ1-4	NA	TGTGCCAGCAGCCCCTGGACAGGGGAAAGTGAAAAACTGTTTTTT	CASSPWTGESEKLFF
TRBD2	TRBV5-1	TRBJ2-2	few	TGCGCCAGCAGCTTGTTGGGACTAGCGGGACCGAACACCGGGGAGCTGTTTTTT	CASSLLGLAGPNTGELFF
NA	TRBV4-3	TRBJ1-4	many	TGCGCCAGCAGCCAAGATTGGGCCAGGGACGATGAAAAACTGTTTTTT	CASSQDWARDDEKLFF
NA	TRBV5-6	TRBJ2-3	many	TGTGCCAGCTCCTTCCTCCCAGCGTCCGATACGCAGTATTTT	CASSFLPASDTQYF
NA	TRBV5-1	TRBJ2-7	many	TGCGCCAGCAGCCTCGGCTCTAGCTCCTACGAGCAGTACTTC	CASSLGSSSYEQYF
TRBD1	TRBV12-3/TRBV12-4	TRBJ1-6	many	TGTGCCAGCAGGACACTCAGGGGGGTAGATTCACCCCTCCACTTT	CASRTLRGVDSPLHF
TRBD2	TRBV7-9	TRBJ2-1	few	TGTGCCAGCAGCTTATCTAGCGGGATATACAATGAGCAGTTCTTC	CASSLSSGIYNEQFF
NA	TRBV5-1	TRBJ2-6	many	TGCGCCAGCAGCTTGACCACAGGTAATCGTGGGGCCAACGTCCTGACTTTC	CASSLTTGNRGANVLTF
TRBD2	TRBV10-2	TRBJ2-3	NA	TGCGCCAGCAGTGAGGGGACTAGTGGGACAGATACGCAGTATTTT	CASSEGTSGTDTQYF
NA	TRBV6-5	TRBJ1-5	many	TGTGCCAGCAGTTCGACAGGAAATCAGCCCCAGCATTTT	CASSSTGNQPQHF
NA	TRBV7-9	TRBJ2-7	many	TGTGCCAGCAGCCCTTTGGGGAACGAGCAGTACTTC	CASSPLGNEQYF
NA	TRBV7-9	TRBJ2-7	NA	TGTGCCAGCAGCAGAGGAGGGGCCGAGCAGTACTTC	CASSRGGAEQYF
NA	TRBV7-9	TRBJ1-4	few	TGTGCCAGCAGCTTAGGTGGGACGGTCCCAACTAATGAAAAACTGTTTTTT	CASSLGGTVPTNEKLFF
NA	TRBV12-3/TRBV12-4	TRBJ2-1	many	TGTGCCAGCAGTTTGAAGGCTAGGCCCGACAATGAGCAGTTCTTC	CASSLKARPDNEQFF
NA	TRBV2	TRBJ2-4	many	TGTGCCAGCAGCCTCGAGACGGGCATTCAGTACTTC	CASSLETGIQYF
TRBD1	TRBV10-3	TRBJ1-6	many	TGTGCCATCAGTGAAGGACAGGGGGATAATTCACCCCTCCACTTT	CAISEGQGDNSPLHF
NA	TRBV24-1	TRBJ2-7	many	TGTGCCACCAGTGATCCGCTCGGGGGCTACGAGCAGTACTTC	CATSDPLGGYEQYF
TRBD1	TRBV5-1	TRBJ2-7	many	TGCGCCAGCAGCTCGGCCGGGACAGGGAGAGTCTACGAGCAGTACTTC	CASSSAGTGRVYEQYF
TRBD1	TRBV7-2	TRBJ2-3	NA	TGTGCCAGCAGCTGGGACAGGGGCACAGATACGCAGTATTTT	CASSWDRGTDTQYF
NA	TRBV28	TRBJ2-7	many	TGTGCCAGCAGTTCTAGGGCCGGGTTAAGTAGAACCTACGAGCAGTACTTC	CASSSRAGLSRTYEQYF
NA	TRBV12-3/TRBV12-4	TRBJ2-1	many	TGTGCCAGCACTAGCGCCCCTCTGATCGATGAGCAGTTCTTC	CASTSAPLIDEQFF
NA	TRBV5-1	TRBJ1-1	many	TGCGCCAGCAGCCCCGGACTGATTGAGAACACTGAAGCTTTCTTT	CASSPGLIENTEAFF
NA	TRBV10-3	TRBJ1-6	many	TGTGCCATCAGTGAGCCAACCTTGGGGGGAGCTAATTCACCCCTCCACTTT	CAISEPTLGGANSPLHF